This TCR beta chain was documented in a study of blood T cell repertoires in COVID-19. For the study at large: The samples span acute and convalescent COVID-19 from the United States, Italy and Spain.

Trimming shortened V by 3 bases and J by 8 bases, and 13 bases separated the two germline ends. The CDR3 extends over 13 amino acids. Germline assignment: CDR1 DFQATT and CDR2 SNEGSKA (reference sequence). The table came from immunoSEQ multiplex PCR; TCRdb's copy has only in-frame clones and leaves some out. This table holds about 310,000 clones, approximately 89% found once. This receptor was obtained from a woman between 50 and 59 years old who had recovered from COVID-19. The sequenced sample was peripheral blood. The chain uses TRBV20-1 and TRBJ1-4; D call uncertain. The CDR3 DNA reads as TGCAGTGCTAGTGGGAGTTCAGCGGAAAAACTGTTTTTT. It encodes CSASGSSAEKLFF.